This TCR beta chain was documented in a study of T-cell reconstitution after alpha-beta-depleted transplantation in children (dated by TCRdb to about 2016). Some background on the complete study: T-cell immune reconstitution after TCRalphabeta/CD19-depleted allogeneic hematopoietic cell transplantation in children was quantitatively tracked in the study by means of TCR repertoire profiling. Summary of the overall study and its limitations: Over the following months the frequencies of hyperexpanded clones went down, and after one year T-cell counts and TCRbeta diversity were mostly credited to newly produced T cells. In some patients, the high TCRbeta diversity seen at day 60 was put down to recipient T cells and intrathymic progenitors that had survived conditioning. The apparently early recovery of alphabetaT-cell counts about two months after transplant reportedly depended on only several hundred rapidly expanded clones that came from non-depleted graft cells.

V was cut back by 0 bases and J by 7 bases, leaving a gap of 11 bases between them. The germline V gene specifies SGHRS as CDR1 and YFSETQ as CDR2. The CDR3 contains 14 residues, cysteine and phenylalanine counted. Solely the CDR3 DNA is kept, with 42 bases framed from the first base. Library preparation used PCR. The reads were generated on an Illumina HiSeq 2500. Molecular barcoding was employed in the preparation of TCR libraries, with unique molecular identifiers being used to normalize TCRbeta repertoire quantification. The raw public reads went through TCRdb reprocessing: fastp at Q25, MiXCR clone calling, in-frame beta chains kept. For every CDR3 protein sequence, its rows merge into one entry that carries the most common genes and DNA. The sample yields a few hundred thousand distinct CDR3 sequences; around 25% were counted once. About 5% of the sample belongs to the ten largest clones. Per the publication, the treatment or condition label means: allogeneic hematopoietic cell transplantation with graft depleted of TCRalphabeta T cells and CD19 B cells. The transplant recipients were children given TCRalphabeta/CD19-depleted allogeneic hematopoietic cell grafts.

This clonotype was detected ten times or more. Its target antigen remains unknown. It has no much larger one-base neighbor in the sample; base qualities were not kept. This TCR was sampled from a female patient aged 2-9 years who had a stem cell transplant for congenital amegakaryocytic thrombocytopenia, so the T cells may come from the graft donor. The V and J segments used are TRBV5-1 and TRBJ2-1; matching of 5 bases hints at TRBD2 as the D gene. The sequenced sample was PBMCs, mostly from graft donor cells, obtained 360 days after TCRalphabeta/CD19-depleted stem cell transplant. The CDR3 amino acid sequence is: CASSLVFSGNEQFF. The sequence in DNA is TGCGCCAGCAGCTTGGTATTCTCGGGGAATGAGCAGTTCTTC. The reference TRBV5-1 and TRBJ2-1 proteins fill in what lies around the CDR3, so the full variable domain reads KAGVTQTPRYLIKTRGQQVTLSCSPISGHRSVSWYQQTPGQGLQFLFEYFSETQRNKGNFPGRFSGRQFSNSRSEMNVSTLELGDSALYLCASSLVFSGNEQFFGPGTRLTVL.